The clone carrying this TCR beta chain was observed a few times. Its target is unknown. The repertoire was sequenced with immunoSEQ multiplex PCR; TCRdb's copy has only in-frame clones and lacks some. The sample carries several thousand clones, approximately 86% recorded once. Samples were taken several times over chemoradiotherapy. The data were obtained in a study of chemoradiotherapy in HPV16-positive cancers. The CDR3 runs to 13 residues. The germline V and J ends were trimmed by 1 base and 6 bases, with 6 bases remaining between them. CDR1 is SGHNT and CDR2 is YENEEA in the germline V gene. Broader study findings: Non-HPV-specific T cells did not expand in tumors during treatment, whereas candidate HPV-specific clones and E7-related motifs did. Only a couple of HPV16-positive patients supplied the functional HPV-specificity definition.

The receptor was derived from a human donor with HPV-associated anogenital cancer. This chain connects TRBV11-3 to TRBJ2-2; unclear D gene. The sequencing used tumor tissue, collected from a patient who underwent chemoradiotherapy. The CDR3 protein is CASSLAQAGELFF. Here the CDR3 DNA reads TGTGCCAGCAGCTTAGCGCAGGCCGGGGAGCTGTTTTTT.